This T cell receptor beta chain appears in the sequencing data of a study of CD8 T cells in ankylosing spondylitis. This clonotype was picked up many times. Antigen specificity is unknown. TCRdb re-called the 5' RACE reads with MiXCR, one entry per CDR3 protein. The data hold some 40,000 distinct CDR3 sequences, with 2.5% to 3.5% observed a single time. Study-level points and caveats: Ankylosing spondylitis blood appeared to carry a characteristic TCR beta motif of roughly eight highly homologous variants. Reportedly, significant enrichment of disease-linked clones occurred in matched ankylosing spondylitis synovial fluid. Prior literature has documented some motif variants in synovial fluid and blood from reactive arthritis. CD8+ by phenotype, disease-linked clones were relatively rare in peripheral blood.

The CDR3 sequence is 12 residues long. Germline lookup yields CDR1 SGDLS and CDR2 YYNGEE. Trimming left V 5 bases short and J 3 bases short, with 8 bases between. The chain employs TRBV9 and TRBJ1-2, with D possibly matching TRBD1 (5 bases). The specimen sequenced was blood, either unsorted or a sorted T cell fraction (not recorded which). The sequence derives from a male donor with ankylosing spondylitis or in good health (not recorded which). The CDR3 reads CASSQGYYGYTF. The CDR3 nucleotides are TGTGCCAGCAGTCAGGGTTACTATGGCTACACCTTC.